This T cell receptor beta chain was recovered during a study of shared clonotypes between healthy human individuals. Study as a whole: CD4 naive cells filled three plates per donor, CD4 memory three, CD8 naive two and CD8 memory one. Points from the study as a whole: For naive CD4 cells, roughly 4.8% of clonotypes were shared across a handful of donors. The study drew on few donors, limiting represented genetic and exposure-history diversity. Researchers found naive subsets generally carried larger estimated richness than memory subsets.

Notes on this clone: Antigen unknown.

Positive CCR7 selection of CD45RO-negative cells yielded the naive CD8 cells, and terminally differentiated effector memory CD45RA+ cells were excluded. TCRdb keeps only in-frame clones here, not all; method: immunoSEQ multiplex PCR. Of approximately 590,000 clones in the sample, 95% to 96% were seen once. Germline CDR1 SQVTM, CDR2 ANQGSEA. Trimming took 6 bases from V and 0 from J, leaving 23 bases between them. This CDR3 is built from 17 residues. The sequence came from a woman in her twenties or thirties in good health. This rearrangement joins TRBV29-1 to TRBJ2-5; the D gene is possibly TRBD1 (6 bases). The sequencing input was naive CD8+ T cells sorted from blood. The CDR3 nucleotides read TGCAGCGTCGACCCCGGGACAAACGACCAGTACCAAGAGACCCAGTACTTC. This sequence encodes CSVDPGTNDQYQETQYF.